A single sample gave rise to the 32 T cell receptor beta chains below, sequenced in a study of CD8 T cells in ankylosing spondylitis. TCRdb re-analysed the 5' RACE reads in MiXCR, keeping a single row per CDR3 protein. In the table there are about 150,000 distinct CDR3 sequences, under 45% of which are singletons. Sequences were obtained from synovial fluid, either unsorted or a sorted T cell fraction (not recorded which). These receptors originate from a male donor with ankylosing spondylitis.

This clonotype was picked up a small number of times. This chain connects TRBV9 to TRBJ2-7; D gene ambiguous. Per germline, CDR1 SGDLS and CDR2 YYNGEE. The germline V and J ends were trimmed by 3 bases and 2 bases, with 9 bases remaining between them. The CDR3 totals 13 residues. In DNA form, the CDR3 reads TGTGCCAGCAGCGAGCCAGATACCTACGAGCAGTACTTC. Translation: CASSEPDTYEQYF.

J is TRBJ1-2 and V is TRBV5-6; D uncertain. CDR3 length: 14 residues. Germline CDR1 SGHDT, CDR2 YYEEEE. V lost 1 base and J 8 bases, leaving 15 bases between the germline ends. Written as DNA, the CDR3 is TGTGCCAGCAGCTTGTGGGAAGGGATGGGAGGCTACACCTTC. Amino acids: CASSLWEGMGGYTF.

V and J are TRBV28 and TRBJ1-1; D unresolved. Germline V gene data show CDR1 as MDHEN and CDR2 as SYDVKM. The CDR3 length is 15 residues. The CDR3 loop reads CAPPGEPRMNTEAFF. CDR3 in DNA: TGTGCTCCCCCGGGCGAACCCCGAATGAACACTGAAGCTTTCTTT.

The gene calls are TRBV4-1 and TRBJ2-2; D is undetermined. CDR1 MGHRA and CDR2 YSYEKL come from the germline V gene. This CDR3 has 14 residues. The germline V and J ends were trimmed by 6 bases and 3 bases, with 11 bases remaining between them. DNA for the CDR3: TGCGCCAGCAGACATCTAGGGTACACCGGGGAGCTGTTTTTT. It translates to CASRHLGYTGELFF.

This clonotype was recorded many times. V and J are TRBV4-1 and TRBJ2-3; D ambiguous. V was clipped by 0 bases and J by 2 bases, with 3 bases between them. This CDR3 contains 13 residues. The germline V gene encodes CDR1 MGHRA and CDR2 YSYEKL. In DNA form, the CDR3 reads TGCGCCAGCAGCCAAGAATCCACAGATACGCAGTATTTT. It specifies CASSQESTDTQYF.

The chain is built from TRBV7-8 and TRBJ1-3, with 8 bases that match TRBD1. J lost 2 bases, V lost 5 bases, and 5 bases had no gene match. CDR1 is SGHVS, CDR2 FQNEAQ, per germline. The CDR3 loop spans 15 amino acids. Here the CDR3 reads CASSGPGQAGNTIYF. CDR3 nucleotides: TGTGCCAGCAGCGGGCCGGGACAGGCTGGAAACACCATATATTTT.

This clonotype was counted between two and nine times. CDR3 amino acids: CASSLDPAGTNEQYF. In DNA form, the CDR3 reads TGTGCCAGCAGCTTAGATCCAGCGGGGACAAACGAGCAGTACTTC. The rearrangement joins TRBV11-2 to TRBJ2-7; a possible D gene is TRBD2 (7 bases). Trimming removed 0 bases at V and 5 bases at J, with 14 bases between. There are 15 residues in the CDR3. Germline CDR1 is SGHAT and CDR2 is FQNNGV.

The CDR3 region is CASSLGHYPSNEQFF. The CDR3, as DNA: TGTGCCAGCTCCCTGGGACACTACCCATCAAATGAGCAGTTCTTC. The chain links TRBV7-2 to TRBJ2-1; D is possibly TRBD1 (6 bases). This CDR3 contains 15 residues. Trimming stripped 8 bases from V and 7 bases from J, with 21 bases between. The germline V gene encodes CDR1 SGHTA and CDR2 FQGNSA.

In its sample, this clonotype was seen many times. The chain links TRBV6-5 to TRBJ1-3; weak D call: TRBD1 (5 bases). In germline, CDR1 is MNHEY, CDR2 SVGAGI. The CDR3 extends over 14 amino acids. V was pared by 4 bases and J by 7 bases, with 14 bases between. CDR3 coding DNA: TGTGCCAGCAGTTTGCAGGGAAAAGGGAACACCATATATTTT. Amino acids: CASSLQGKGNTIYF.

This sequence joins TRBV4-1 and TRBJ2-1; 7 positions match TRBD2. Germline V lookup: CDR1 MGHRA, CDR2 YSYEKL. Trimming cost V 1 base and J 8 bases; bases outside gene matches: 20. This CDR3 comprises 19 residues. CDR3 residues: CASSQAFWGGTVTWDEQFF. Here the CDR3 DNA reads TGCGCCAGCAGCCAAGCTTTTTGGGGGGGGACCGTAACCTGGGATGAGCAGTTCTTC.

The chain recombines TRBV7-9 with TRBJ1-1; D unresolved. This CDR3 is 15 amino acids long. Between the trimmed V and J ends, which lost 5 bases and 1 base, there was a span of 14 bases. The germline V gene has CDR1 SEHNR and CDR2 FQNEAQ (reference sequence). The CDR3, as DNA: TGTGCCAGCAGCACACGTCTGGCAGAGAACACTGAAGCTTTCTTT. Amino acids: CASSTRLAENTEAFF.

The chain joins TRBV18 to TRBJ2-7; 11 positions agree with TRBD2. This CDR3 spans 17 amino acids. Losses at the gene ends were 3 bases for V and 4 bases for J; bases not matched to a gene: 11. Looked up from germline, CDR1 is KGHSH and CDR2 is LQKENI. This chain's CDR3 is CASSPPKGLADRYEQYF. For the CDR3, the DNA is TGTGCCAGCTCACCCCCTAAGGGACTAGCGGACCGGTACGAGCAGTACTTC.

V is TRBV20-1 and J is TRBJ1-1; D is perhaps TRBD1 (6 bases). Germline assignment: CDR1 DFQATT and CDR2 SNEGSKA (reference sequence). The CDR3 sequence is 14 residues long. V lost 0 bases, J lost 6 bases, and 14 bases lay in between. CDR3 in DNA: TGCAGTGCTAGAGAGGGGGGCGCCGCTCCTGAAGCTTTCTTT. This sequence encodes CSAREGGAAPEAFF.

The V and J genes are TRBV4-2 and TRBJ2-6, with D unclear. Germline CDR1 and CDR2: LGHNA and YNFKEQ. The CDR3 totals 20 residues. Trimming removed 0 bases from V and 0 bases from J, with 18 bases in between. CDR3 in amino acids: CASSQELGWVGYSGANVLTF. Written as DNA, the CDR3 is TGTGCCAGCAGCCAAGAATTGGGTTGGGTTGGGTACTCTGGGGCCAACGTCCTGACTTTC.

The CDR3 DNA sequence: TGTGCCACCAGCGGGGGCTTGGACAGGAGAAATGAAAAACTGTTTTTT. This sequence encodes CATSGGLDRRNEKLFF. This chain joins TRBV15 and TRBJ1-4; TRBD1 agrees at 7 bases. There are 16 residues in the CDR3. The germline V gene encodes CDR1 LNHNV and CDR2 YYDKDF (reference sequence). V trimming: 5 bases; J trimming: 5 bases; junction bases outside the gene matches: 11.

The chain employs TRBV5-1 and TRBJ2-2, with D possibly matching TRBD1 (5 bases). The germline V and J ends were trimmed by 6 bases and 5 bases, with 26 bases remaining between them. Germline V CDR1 and CDR2: SGHRS, YFSETQ. The CDR3 has 18 residues. CDR3 sequence: CASTLARTADIGTGELFF. The CDR3, as DNA: TGCGCCAGCACTCTGGCCCGGACGGCGGACATTGGGACCGGGGAGCTGTTTTTT.

DNA of the CDR3: TGTGCCAGCAGCTGGGACAACAATCAGCCCCAGCATTTT. Encoded protein: CASSWDNNQPQHF. The genes are TRBV5-4 and TRBJ1-5; possible D gene TRBD1, 6 bases. The CDR3 length is 13 residues. Trimming pared 3 bases from V and 3 bases from J, leaving 7 bases between. The germline V gene encodes CDR1 SGHNT and CDR2 YYREEE (reference sequence).

This clonotype occurred a few times. The chain employs TRBV5-1 and TRBJ2-7; 7 nucleotides align to TRBD2. Germline V gives CDR1 SGHRS, CDR2 YFSETQ. With 3 bases clipped from V and 2 bases from J, the junction kept 14 bases outside the gene matches. This CDR3 is built from 17 residues. In DNA form, the CDR3 reads TGCGCCAGCAGCTGGGGTCTAGCGGATGACATAGCCTACGAGCAGTACTTC. Translated, it gives CASSWGLADDIAYEQYF.

This clonotype has only a few counts. The chain has TRBV20-1 and TRBJ2-7; D unresolved. The CDR3 spans 11 residues. V lost 2 bases and J 3 bases, leaving 5 bases between the germline ends. CDR1 DFQATT and CDR2 SNEGSKA come from the germline V gene (reference sequence). CDR3 loop: CSARSNYEQYF. For the CDR3, the DNA is TGCAGTGCTAGATCAAACTACGAGCAGTACTTC.

CDR3: CASSQDWGGLYEQYF. CDR3 sequence (DNA): TGCGCCAGCAGCCAAGATTGGGGAGGCTTATACGAGCAGTACTTC. This chain links TRBV4-3 with TRBJ2-7, with a weak D call TRBD2 (6 bases). This CDR3 is built from 15 residues. Per germline, CDR1 LGHNA and CDR2 YSLEER. V was pared by 0 bases and J by 4 bases, with 13 bases between.

This clonotype was seen a handful of times. The J gene is TRBJ2-3, the V gene TRBV29-1; TRBD1 aligns across 7 bases. The CDR3 runs to 14 residues. J lost 4 bases, V lost 7 bases, and 11 bases had no gene match. The germline V gene encodes CDR1 SQVTM and CDR2 ANQGSEA. The CDR3 nucleotides are TGCAGCGCCCGAGGGGAAGGGGGCCCAGATACGCAGTATTTT. It codes for CSARGEGGPDTQYF.

The rearrangement uses TRBV7-9 and TRBJ2-5; D is unresolved. This CDR3 spans 12 amino acids. Trimming stripped 2 bases from V and 5 bases from J, with 6 bases between. The germline CDR1 and CDR2 sequences are SEHNR and FQNEAQ (reference sequence). The CDR3 reads CASSLILETQYF. The CDR3 DNA sequence: TGTGCCAGCAGCTTAATTCTTGAGACCCAGTACTTC.

This clonotype was observed a few times. The rearrangement uses TRBV3-1 and TRBJ2-5, with D perhaps TRBD1 (5 bases). V gave up 1 base and J gave up 13 bases, with 13 bases separating them. The CDR3 has 12 amino acids. Germline V gene data show CDR1 as LGHDT and CDR2 as YNNKEL (reference sequence). CDR3 amino acids: CASSQGWQGWYF. DNA for the CDR3: TGTGCCAGCAGCCAAGGGTGGCAGGGTTGGTACTTC.

CDR3 sequence (DNA): TGCAGCGTTGAAACGGGCACCTACGAGCAGTACTTC. Protein: CSVETGTYEQYF. J is TRBJ2-7 and V is TRBV29-1, with D uncertain. The CDR3 is made up of 12 amino acids. Germline CDR1 and CDR2: SQVTM and ANQGSEA. V gave up 2 bases and J gave up 2 bases, with 7 bases separating them.

This clonotype is labeled medium-sized (0.01 to 0.1%). J is TRBJ2-1 and V is TRBV15; TRBD2 is a possible D gene (6 bases). Germline V gives CDR1 LNHNV, CDR2 YYDKDF (reference sequence). Trimming removed 1 base from V and 7 bases from J, with 17 bases in between. The CDR3 sequence is 16 residues long. CDR3 in amino acids: CATSRGSSAPGNEQFF. CDR3 nucleotides: TGTGCCACCAGCAGAGGATCTAGCGCCCCGGGTAATGAGCAGTTCTTC.

V and J are TRBV12-3 or TRBV12-4 and TRBJ1-5; D is ambiguous. The CDR3 contains 15 residues. With 1 base removed from V and 5 bases from J, the gap between germline ends came to 12 bases. CDR3 nucleotide sequence: TGTGCCAGCAGTTTAGACTTCAGGCTTGATCAGCCCCAGCATTTT. This sequence encodes CASSLDFRLDQPQHF.

The CDR3 loop is CASSPLTQPRNTGELFF. The CDR3 DNA is TGTGCCAGCAGTCCCCTGACTCAACCGCGAAACACCGGGGAGCTGTTTTTT. The chain combines TRBV12-3 or TRBV12-4 with TRBJ2-2; D is unresolved. The CDR3 totals 17 residues. V lost 5 bases and J 2 bases, leaving 18 bases between the germline ends.

This clonotype was picked up one time. This sequence joins TRBV12-3 or TRBV12-4 and TRBJ2-4; the D call may be TRBD1 or TRBD2 (5 bases each). The CDR3 consists of 18 residues. V lost 2 bases, J lost 5 bases, and 22 bases lay in between. CDR3 DNA: TGTGCCAGCAGTTTATCTTGGATACGTCGGGACCCGCAAAACATTCAGTACTTC. Protein sequence: CASSLSWIRRDPQNIQYF.

The chain uses TRBV12-3 or TRBV12-4 and TRBJ2-1, with D hard to call. Trimming shortened V by 1 base and J by 7 bases, and 17 bases separated the two germline ends. The CDR3 spans 16 residues. CDR3 residues: CASSLERSRICNEQFF. CDR3 nucleotide sequence: TGTGCCAGCAGTTTAGAACGGAGTAGGATATGTAATGAGCAGTTCTTC.

The V and J genes are TRBV3-1 and TRBJ2-5; the match to TRBD1 covers 7 bases. There are 15 residues in the CDR3. J gave up 0 bases and V 7 bases, and 8 bases lay outside the gene matches. Per the germline V gene, CDR1 is LGHDT and CDR2 is YNNKEL (reference sequence). CDR3 in DNA: TGTGCCAGCACTCCCCAGGGACAGAACCAAGAGACCCAGTACTTC. Translated: CASTPQGQNQETQYF.

This sequence joins TRBV18 and TRBJ1-1; TRBD1 agrees at 7 bases. This CDR3 region has 16 residues. Germline V gene lookup returns CDR1 KGHSH and CDR2 LQKENI. V lost 3 bases, J lost 3 bases, and 10 bases stayed unmatched. In DNA form, the CDR3 reads TGTGCCAGCTCACCGTACAGGGGCAGGATACACACTGAAGCTTTCTTT. Amino acid sequence: CASSPYRGRIHTEAFF.

The chain carries TRBV18 and TRBJ1-6; no firm D call. The CDR3 sequence is 13 residues long. The ends were cut back, 2 bases at V and 14 bases at J, with 13 bases in the middle. Germline CDR1 and CDR2: KGHSH and LQKENI. CDR3 nucleotide sequence: TGTGCCAGCTCACCATATATACATCGATCCCTCCACTTT. As protein: CASSPYIHRSLHF.